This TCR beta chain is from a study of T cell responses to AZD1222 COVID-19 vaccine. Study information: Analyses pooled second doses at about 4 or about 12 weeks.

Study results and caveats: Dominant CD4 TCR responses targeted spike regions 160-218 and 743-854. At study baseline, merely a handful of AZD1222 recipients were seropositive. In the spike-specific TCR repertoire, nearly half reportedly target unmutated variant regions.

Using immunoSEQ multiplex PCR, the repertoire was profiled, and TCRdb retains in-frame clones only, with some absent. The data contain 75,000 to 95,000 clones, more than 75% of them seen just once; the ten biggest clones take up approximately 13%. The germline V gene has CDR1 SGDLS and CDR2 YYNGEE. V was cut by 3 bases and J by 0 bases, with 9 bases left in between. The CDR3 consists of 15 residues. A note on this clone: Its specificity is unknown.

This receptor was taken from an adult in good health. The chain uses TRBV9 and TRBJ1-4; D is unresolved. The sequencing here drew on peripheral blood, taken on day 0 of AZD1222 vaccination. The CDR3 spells CASSATAATNEKLFF. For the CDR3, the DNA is TGTGCCAGCAGCGCCACAGCCGCAACTAATGAAAAACTGTTTTTT.